Below are 30 T cell receptor beta chains sequenced from a single sample in a study of blood T cell repertoires in COVID-19 (dated by TCRdb to the early 2020s). The library came from the immunoSEQ multiplex PCR assay. The source is immuneACCESS, and TCRdb retained only in-frame sequences with V and J called. Part of the clones is not carried over; for the studies checked, unresolved V genes explain less than half of this, and the remainder is unexplained. For this sample the table gives about 48,000 clones, of which 65% to 85% were detected only once. Around a fifth of the sample belongs to the ten largest clones. The sample comprised peripheral blood. The receptors originated from a human donor with active or convalescent COVID-19. The donor label of this sample is uncertain.

CDR3 nucleotides: TGTGCCAGCATAAAGAGGTGGAACACTGAAGCTTTCTTT. The encoded protein is CASIKRWNTEAFF. The chain has TRBV28 and TRBJ1-1; unclear D gene. V dropped 7 bases and J dropped 1 base, with 10 bases sitting between them. Germline V gene data show CDR1 as MDHEN and CDR2 as SYDVKM. The CDR3 runs to 13 residues.

The chain recombines TRBV30 with TRBJ1-1; no clear D gene. V lost 5 bases and J 4 bases, leaving 17 bases between the germline ends. Germline V gives CDR1 GTSNPN, CDR2 SVGIG (reference sequence). The CDR3 has 14 residues. The CDR3 nucleotides read TGTGCCTGGGAACTTCCGGGGAGAGGCACTGAAGCTTTCTTT. Encoded protein: CAWELPGRGTEAFF.

The rearrangement uses TRBV9 and TRBJ2-1; 11 positions match TRBD2. The CDR3 covers 16 residues. Unmatched junction bases numbered 8, after V lost 0 bases and J lost 9 bases. The germline gives CDR1 SGDLS, CDR2 YYNGEE. The CDR3 DNA reads as TGTGCCAGCAGCGTAGAAGTAGCGGGAGGGCCAAGTGAGCAGTTCTTC. Translating it yields CASSVEVAGGPSEQFF. Variable domain in full (rest from reference TRBV9 and TRBJ2-1): DSGVTQTPKHLITATGQRVTLRCSPRSGDLSVYWYQQSLDQGLQFLIQYYNGEERAKGNILERFSAQQFPDLHSELNLSSLELGDSALYFCASSVEVAGGPSEQFFGPGTRLTVL.

The gene calls are TRBV30 and TRBJ1-6; 9 bases fit TRBD1. The CDR3 runs 16 residues. V lost 5 bases and J lost 6; bases outside the gene matches: 11. CDR1 is GTSNPN, CDR2 SVGIG, per germline (reference sequence). The CDR3 DNA reads TGTGCCTGGTCCGGGACAGGGTCTTCCATTAATTCACCCCTCCACTTT. Encoded protein: CAWSGTGSSINSPLHF.

V gene TRBV15 combines with J gene TRBJ2-3; 7 bases agree with TRBD1. After removal of 0 bases from V and 8 bases from J, the junction contained 8 bases not matched to a gene. This CDR3 is 15 amino acids long. Germline V lookup: CDR1 LNHNV, CDR2 YYDKDF (reference sequence). This CDR3 is CATSREGRQGSTQYF. The CDR3 DNA follows: TGTGCCACCAGCAGAGAGGGGCGACAGGGAAGTACGCAGTATTTT.

The chain combines TRBV14 with TRBJ1-1; TRBD1 might be the D (6 bases). This CDR3 region has 14 residues. CDR1 and CDR2 from the germline V gene are SGHDN and FVKESK. V lost 0 bases and J lost 1, with 6 bases in between. The CDR3 sequence: CASSQETGNTEAFF. The CDR3 region has the DNA TGTGCCAGCAGCCAAGAGACAGGGAACACTGAAGCTTTCTTT.

V usage is TRBV18 and J usage is TRBJ2-6; the match to TRBD1 covers 11 bases. The CDR3 runs 17 residues. Germline-derived CDR1 and CDR2 are KGHSH and LQKENI. V trimming: 2 bases; J trimming: 4 bases; junction bases outside the gene matches: 4. The CDR3 coding sequence is TGTGCCAGCTCACCAGGACAGGGGGCAGCAGGGGCCAACGTCCTGACTTTC. Protein: CASSPGQGAAGANVLTF. Full variable domain (rest looked up from reference TRBV18 and TRBJ2-6): NAGVMQNPRHLVRRRGQEARLRCSPMKGHSHVYWYRQLPEEGLKFMVYLQKENIIDESGMPKERFSAEFPKEGPSILRIQQVVRGDSAAYFCASSPGQGAAGANVLTFGAGSRLTVL.

The V gene is TRBV20-1, the J gene TRBJ2-1, with TRBD1 identical over 9 bases. The CDR3 sequence is 14 residues long. In germline, CDR1 is DFQATT, CDR2 SNEGSKA (reference sequence). J gave up 10 bases and V 5 bases, and 12 bases lay outside the gene matches. The CDR3 DNA is TGCAGTGCTGGTGACCCTCAGACAGGGGGGGAGCAGTTCTTC. Amino acids: CSAGDPQTGGEQFF.

The rearrangement joins TRBV9 to TRBJ1-5; no clear D gene. CDR3 length: 16 amino acids. Trimming removed 0 bases from V and 1 base from J, with 11 bases in between. CDR1 SGDLS and CDR2 YYNGEE come from the germline V gene. The CDR3 nucleotides read TGTGCCAGCAGCGTAGCTGGCGGGTCCAGCAATCAGCCCCAGCATTTT. It is translated as CASSVAGGSSNQPQHF.

The chain uses TRBV28 and TRBJ1-1; no reliable D call. The V end was cut by 3 bases, the J end by 1 base, with 9 bases between. Germline values: CDR1 MDHEN, CDR2 SYDVKM. The length of the CDR3 is 14 residues. CDR3 sequence reads: CASSFPARNTEAFF. Here the CDR3 DNA reads TGTGCCAGCAGTTTTCCCGCGAGGAACACTGAAGCTTTCTTT.

This rearrangement joins TRBV5-4 to TRBJ2-2, with TRBD2 identical over 12 bases. The germline CDR1 and CDR2 sequences are SGHNT and YYREEE (reference sequence). The CDR3 is 18 amino acids. The junction had 15 bases not matched to a gene; V was cut back by 4 bases and J by 8 bases. The CDR3 here is CASSPAPSGRASGGELFF. CDR3 nucleotides: TGTGCCAGCAGCCCGGCCCCTAGCGGGAGGGCCTCTGGAGGGGAGCTGTTTTTT.

The chain is built from TRBV19 and TRBJ2-1, with TRBD2 identical over 7 bases. In germline, CDR1 is LNHDA, CDR2 SQIVND (reference sequence). The ends lost 5 bases at V and 6 bases at J; junction bases unmatched: 4. This CDR3 spans 13 amino acids. CDR3 DNA sequence: TGTGCCAGTAGTTCTAGCGGAAGCAATGAGCAGTTCTTC. Protein product: CASSSSGSNEQFF.

The CDR3 sequence is CASSQERRAEDTQYF. CDR3 DNA sequence: TGTGCCAGCAGCCAGGAGAGGAGGGCCGAAGATACGCAGTATTTT. J is TRBJ2-3 and V is TRBV3-1 (or the pseudogene TRBV3-2); D perhaps matches TRBD2 (6 bases). Germline CDR1 is LGHDT and CDR2 is YNNKEL (reference sequence). The CDR3 length is 15 residues. V lost 3 bases, J lost 5 bases, and 15 bases lay in between.

CDR3 in amino acids: CSAATGFYEQYF. In nucleotides, the CDR3 is TGCAGCGCCGCGACAGGATTCTACGAGCAGTACTTC. This sequence joins TRBV29-1 and TRBJ2-7; possibly TRBD1 for D (6 bases). Germline lookup yields CDR1 SQVTM and CDR2 ANQGSEA. V was cut by 7 bases and J by 3 bases, with 13 bases left in between. The CDR3 contains 12 residues.

The CDR3 region has the DNA TGTGCCAGCTCACCACGCTTAGCAGCTACATCAAGAGACACTGAAGCTTTCTTT. Its protein is CASSPRLAATSRDTEAFF. J is TRBJ1-1 and V is TRBV18; D is undetermined. Germline lookup yields CDR1 KGHSH and CDR2 LQKENI. Between the trimmed V and J ends, which lost 1 base and 3 bases, there was a span of 21 bases. This CDR3 has 18 residues.

The chain links TRBV6-6 to TRBJ2-7; 8 nucleotides agree with TRBD1. This CDR3 comprises 16 residues. CDR1 is MNHNY, CDR2 SVGAGI, per germline (reference sequence). J gave up 4 bases and V 4 bases, and 12 bases lay outside the gene matches. The CDR3 region has the DNA TGTGCCAGCAGTTCTCCGGGACAGGCTTCTCCTTACGAGCAGTACTTC. Its protein is CASSSPGQASPYEQYF.

This clone was counted between two and nine times. V and J are TRBV12-3 or TRBV12-4 and TRBJ1-2, with 7 bases that match TRBD1. V dropped 5 bases and J dropped 7; count of bases not matched to a gene: 7. The CDR3 extends over 13 amino acids. In DNA form, the CDR3 reads TGTGCCAGCAGTGCCCGACAGGGAGGTGGCTACACCTTC. Translating it yields CASSARQGGGYTF.

This clone has a handful of counts. CDR3 in amino acids: CASSAGQRSTYEQYF. The CDR3 DNA follows: TGTGCCAGCAGCGCCGGACAGCGCAGCACCTACGAGCAGTACTTC. The chain is built from TRBV9 and TRBJ2-7, with D possibly TRBD1 on 6 matching bases. This CDR3 region has 15 residues. Per germline, CDR1 SGDLS and CDR2 YYNGEE. V shed 3 bases and J shed 2 bases, with 15 bases lying between them. Full variable domain (missing parts from reference TRBV9 and TRBJ2-7): DSGVTQTPKHLITATGQRVTLRCSPRSGDLSVYWYQQSLDQGLQFLIQYYNGEERAKGNILERFSAQQFPDLHSELNLSSLELGDSALYFCASSAGQRSTYEQYFGPGTRLTVT.

This chain uses TRBV10-1 with TRBJ2-7; D call uncertain. In germline, CDR1 is WNHNN, CDR2 SYGVQD (reference sequence). This CDR3 contains 13 residues. Trimming took 4 bases from V and 7 from J, leaving 14 bases between them. CDR3 amino acids: CASSAYTEREQYF. DNA of the CDR3: TGCGCCAGCAGTGCGTACACGGAGAGGGAGCAGTACTTC.

The rearrangement joins TRBV28 to TRBJ2-1, with D unclear. There are 12 residues in the CDR3. Germline V lookup: CDR1 MDHEN, CDR2 SYDVKM. V lost 5 bases and J lost 10, with 12 bases in between. CDR3 sequence reads: CASSLIVQEQFF. Here the CDR3 DNA reads TGTGCCAGCAGTCTCATCGTACAGGAGCAGTTCTTC.

The J gene is TRBJ2-3, the V gene TRBV18; 7 nucleotides agree with TRBD2. The CDR3 extends over 17 amino acids. Germline loops: CDR1 KGHSH, CDR2 LQKENI. The V and J ends lost 0 bases and 1 base, in that order; junction bases with no gene match: 7. CDR3 coding DNA: TGTGCCAGCTCACCACCGAACAGTCGGGGGGGCACAGATACGCAGTATTTT. It translates to CASSPPNSRGGTDTQYF.

In DNA, the CDR3 is TGTGCCAGCAGCTTGCCCCTTTCTGGAGGGTCCTACGAGCAGTACTTC. Translation: CASSLPLSGGSYEQYF. The rearrangement links TRBV5-6 to TRBJ2-7; D perhaps matches TRBD2 (6 bases). The CDR3 is made up of 16 amino acids. Germline-derived CDR1 and CDR2 are SGHDT and YYEEEE. Trimming left V 1 base short and J 1 base short, with 15 bases between.

This chain connects TRBV6-1 to TRBJ1-4; maybe TRBD1 (5 bases). Germline CDR1 reads MNHNS; CDR2 reads SASEGT. V lost 2 bases, J lost 8 bases, and 15 bases lay in between. The CDR3 is 15 residues long. The CDR3 DNA reads as TGTGCCAGCAGTGAATGGGGGGTAGGACGGGAAAAACTGTTTTTT. Amino acids: CASSEWGVGREKLFF.

The chain's CDR3 is CASSKDRARNTGELFF. CDR3 DNA: TGTGCCAGCAGTAAGGACAGGGCGCGAAACACCGGGGAGCTGTTTTTT. The chain couples TRBV28 to TRBJ2-2, with 8 nucleotides matching TRBD1. Germline CDR1 is MDHEN and CDR2 is SYDVKM. Losses at the gene ends were 5 bases for V and 2 bases for J; bases not matched to a gene: 7. The CDR3 covers 16 residues.

The V and J genes are TRBV10-1 and TRBJ2-4, with 7 bases fitting TRBD2. Trimming took 0 bases from V and 7 from J; bases not matched to a gene: 9. CDR1 is WNHNN, CDR2 SYGVQD, per germline (reference sequence). The CDR3 contains 16 residues. The CDR3 is CASSESIGGGENIQYF. The CDR3 DNA follows: TGCGCCAGCAGTGAGTCGATTGGGGGGGGTGAGAACATTCAGTACTTC.

This clone has more than one count but fewer than ten. The chain couples TRBV9 to TRBJ2-1; TRBD2 agrees at 8 bases. The CDR3 sequence is 15 residues long. Germline V gives CDR1 SGDLS, CDR2 YYNGEE. The J segment lost 2 bases and the V segment lost 3 bases, leaving 4 bases of the junction unmatched. CDR3 protein: CASSAAGGAYNEQFF. The CDR3 DNA reads as TGTGCCAGCAGCGCCGCGGGAGGAGCCTACAATGAGCAGTTCTTC.

The sample holds a few counts of this clone. V and J are TRBV10-3 and TRBJ1-4, with a weak D call TRBD1 (5 bases). The germline gives CDR1 ENHRY, CDR2 SYGVKD. V was trimmed by 9 bases and J by 3 bases, leaving 11 bases between them. The CDR3 runs to 13 residues. The CDR3 bases are TGTGCCATGCGGGGGTCGCCTAATGAAAAACTGTTTTTT. Protein sequence: CAMRGSPNEKLFF.

The genes are TRBV12-3 or TRBV12-4 and TRBJ2-3; no definite D call. The CDR3 runs 12 residues. The V end lost 5 bases, the J end lost 1 base, and 4 bases lay between the germline ends. The CDR3 loop reads CASSTRTDTQYF. The CDR3 region has the DNA TGTGCCAGCAGTACACGCACAGATACGCAGTATTTT.

This clone turned up a few times. This chain links TRBV7-2 with TRBJ1-2; D not certain. CDR1 is SGHTA, CDR2 FQGNSA, per germline. V was clipped by 2 bases and J by 9 bases, with 10 bases between them. The CDR3 runs 12 residues. DNA of the CDR3: TGTGCCAGCAGCTTAACCGCCGGGAGCTACACCTTC. Protein sequence: CASSLTAGSYTF.

The chain employs TRBV6-2 or TRBV6-3 and TRBJ2-1; 12 bases align to TRBD2. In germline, CDR1 is MNHEY, CDR2 SVGEGT. The V segment lost 5 bases and the J segment 7 bases; nucleotides outside the gene matches: 6. CDR3 length equals 15 residues. The CDR3 DNA follows: TGTGCCAGCAGTGTGACTAGCGGGAGAGCAAATGAGCAGTTCTTC. Amino acid sequence: CASSVTSGRANEQFF.